These T cell receptor beta chains were read from a single sample in a study of blood T cell repertoires in COVID-19. TCRdb keeps only in-frame clones here, not all; method: immunoSEQ multiplex PCR. The sample lists tens of thousands of clones; around 91% were seen once. Sequencing used peripheral blood. These receptors all come from a man aged 50 to 60 with acute or convalescent COVID-19. Both conserved end residues are part of each CDR3.

CDR3,V,J
CATSRDEGFSDTQYF,TRBV15,TRBJ2-3
CALGQEETQYF,TRBV30,TRBJ2-5
CARSLRGTSYNEQFF,TRBV5-3,TRBJ2-1
CASSVTGGGQPQHF,TRBV11-2,TRBJ1-5
CASSSSGTVSNEQFF,TRBV9,TRBJ2-1
CASRDRNTGELFF,TRBV9,TRBJ2-2
CATSWDRETDTQYF,TRBV15,TRBJ2-3
CASSYTGHTEAFF,TRBV6-6,TRBJ1-1
CASSVAPGEPYGYTF,TRBV9,TRBJ1-2
CASIGQNYGYTF,TRBV6-5,TRBJ1-2
CASSLLDSYNSPLHF,TRBV5-1,TRBJ1-6
CASSDGGVSNQPQHF,TRBV2,TRBJ1-5
CASSHREGTSGSRVGYNEQFF,TRBV4-2,TRBJ2-1
CASSDSYAMPDTQYF,TRBV6-4,TRBJ2-3
CASSRGLAGGETQYF,TRBV5-4,TRBJ2-5
CASGLQSTYEQYF,TRBV12-5,TRBJ2-7
CASSEALQGVSYEQYF,TRBV2,TRBJ2-7
CASSLGGVLGDTGELFF,TRBV5-6,TRBJ2-2
CASSIVPRARGDYGYTF,TRBV19,TRBJ1-2
CASNQGGYTEAFF,TRBV2,TRBJ1-1
CASSLGDRGLNERLFF,TRBV7-9,TRBJ1-4
CASSENPPGGTSGNNEQFF,TRBV10-1,TRBJ2-1
CASSYVPGGEAFF,TRBV6-5,TRBJ1-1
CASLANTEAFF,TRBV2,TRBJ1-1
CASSPGGPIVLEAFF,TRBV28,TRBJ1-1
CASSLQGSKLFF,TRBV12-3/TRBV12-4,TRBJ1-4